The 10 T cell receptor beta chains given below trace back to one sample, sequenced in a study of tumor and adjacent non-tumor tissue in lung cancer. TCRbeta libraries were built with three rounds of nested PCR, modified from ARM-PCR. TCRdb reprocessed the multiplex PCR reads via MiXCR and lists one record per CDR3 protein. The sample carries approximately 100,000 distinct CDR3 sequences, 55% to 65% recorded once. This sample's RNA came from whole unsorted tissue. The normal lung tissue was taken more than 3 cm from the tumor edge. Sequencing was performed on distant non-tumor lung tissue. These receptors came from a young man with non-small cell lung cancer.

In the case of this clonotype: A much bigger clone sits one base away, suggesting this may be a read error. This rearrangement joins TRBV4-2 to TRBJ2-7; possible D gene TRBD2, 7 bases. This CDR3 contains 17 residues. Trimming left V 2 bases short and J 0 bases short, with 17 bases between. Germline values: CDR1 LGHNA, CDR2 YNFKEQ. Here the CDR3 DNA reads TGTGCCAGCAGCCAAAGACTTGCGGGGGACATCTCCTACGAGCAGTACTTC. It codes for CASSQRLAGDISYEQYF.

For this clonotype: One end of the junction does not line up with germline, which may come from a read error. The gene calls are TRBV6-5 and TRBJ2-1; D possibly corresponds to TRBD1 (6 bases). This CDR3 is 11 amino acids long. Per germline, CDR1 MNHEY and CDR2 SVGAGI. The DNA of the CDR3 is TGTGCCAACAGTTCCGGGACATTCCAGTTCTTC. Residues: CANSSGTFQFF.

The gene calls are TRBV5-1 and TRBJ1-4, with 8 bases fitting TRBD1. This CDR3 has 14 residues. The V segment lost 5 bases and the J segment 8 bases; nucleotides outside the gene matches: 8. Germline CDR1 reads SGHRS; CDR2 reads YFSETQ. The CDR3 loop reads CASSTTGAGEKLFF. CDR3 coding DNA: TGCGCCAGCAGTACGACAGGGGCGGGGGAAAAACTGTTTTTT.

This clonotype was seen a single time. No conserved phenylalanine or tryptophan ends this CDR3, so it is likely a read error. The chain joins TRBV28 to TRBJ2-1, with TRBD1 matching over 9 bases. With V trimmed by 4 bases and J by 6 bases, 7 bases remained unmatched. Germline V CDR1 and CDR2: MDHEN, SYDVKM. The CDR3 extends over 15 amino acids. CDR3 nucleotide sequence: TGTGCCAGCAGTTCCGCACAGGGGGCCCTCAATGAGCAGTTCATC. Protein: CASSSAQGALNEQFI.

A word on this clonotype: At one of its ends the junction is not consistent with the germline gene, which may arise from a read error. J is TRBJ1-2 and V is TRBV5-4; the D is unclear. The CDR3 has 15 residues. The germline CDR1 and CDR2 sequences are SGHNT and YYREEE (reference sequence). The CDR3 nucleotides read TGTACCAGCAGCTTGGCCTGCCAGGCCTCCTATGGCTACACCTTC. Protein: CTSSLACQASYGYTF. Supplemented by reference TRBV5-4 and TRBJ1-2, the full variable domain reads ETGVTQSPTHLIKTRGQQVTLRCSSQSGHNTVSWYQQALGQGPQFIFQYYREEENGRGNFPPRFSGLQFPNYSSELNVNALELDDSALYLCTSSLACQASYGYTFGSGTRLTVV.

Many counts were recorded for this clonotype. This chain joins TRBV29-1 and TRBJ1-1; 7 nucleotides align to TRBD1. V lost 6 bases to trimming and J lost 6 bases; unmatched junction nucleotides: 10. The CDR3 length is 13 residues. From germline, CDR1 is SQVTM and CDR2 ANQGSEA. DNA for the CDR3: TGCAGCGTCCTGACAGGGCCATTGTCTGAAGCTTTCTTT. This sequence encodes CSVLTGPLSEAFF.

V is TRBV20-1 and J is TRBJ2-3; 15 bases are shared with TRBD2. From germline, CDR1 is DFQATT and CDR2 SNEGSKA (reference sequence). After removal of 7 bases from V and 1 base from J, the junction contained 12 bases not matched to a gene. There are 18 residues in the CDR3. For the CDR3, the DNA is TGCAGTGGCCCCGGACTAGCGGGGGGGTGGGTCGGCACAGATACGCAGTATTTT. The encoded protein is CSGPGLAGGWVGTDTQYF.

A remark on this clonotype: Lacking the conserved final phenylalanine or tryptophan, this CDR3 likely reflects a read error. The chain carries TRBV4-1 and TRBJ1-1; D might be TRBD1 (6 bases). Germline-derived CDR1 and CDR2 are MGHRA and YSYEKL. The ends were cut back, 0 bases at V and 1 base at J, with 12 bases in the middle. The CDR3 length is 16 residues. CDR3 sequence: CASSQDKGGGNTEAFV. For the CDR3, the DNA is TGCGCCAGCAGCCAAGATAAGGGGGGGGGGAACACTGAAGCTTTCGTT.

A word on this clonotype: This sequence may be a read error, since a much larger clone differs from it by one base. This chain links TRBV4-1 with TRBJ1-4; D is perhaps TRBD1 (5 bases). The CDR3 totals 15 residues. The germline V gene has CDR1 MGHRA and CDR2 YSYEKL. The CDR3, as DNA: TGCGCCAGCAACCAAAGACAGACAACTAATGAAAAACTGTTTTTT. Amino acids: CASNQRQTTNEKLFF.

This chain connects TRBV20-1 to TRBJ2-5; possibly TRBD2 for D (5 bases). Germline-derived CDR1 and CDR2 are DFQATT and SNEGSKA (reference sequence). Trimming pared 7 bases from V and 7 bases from J, leaving 28 bases between. The CDR3 runs 16 residues. DNA for the CDR3: TGCAGTGTTTACGACCTAACGGGAACAACGCAATCGACCCAGTACTTC. Protein: CSVYDLTGTTQSTQYF.